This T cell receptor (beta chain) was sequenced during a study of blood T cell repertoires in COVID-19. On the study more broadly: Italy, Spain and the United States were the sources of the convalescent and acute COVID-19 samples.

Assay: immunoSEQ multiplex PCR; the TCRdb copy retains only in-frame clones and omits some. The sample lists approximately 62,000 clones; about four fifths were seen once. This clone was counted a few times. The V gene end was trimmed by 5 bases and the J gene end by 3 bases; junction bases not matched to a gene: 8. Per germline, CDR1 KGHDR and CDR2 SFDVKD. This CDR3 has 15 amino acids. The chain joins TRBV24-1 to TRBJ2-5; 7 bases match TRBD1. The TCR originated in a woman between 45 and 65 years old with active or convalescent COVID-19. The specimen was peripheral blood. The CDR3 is CATSGTRGTKETQYF. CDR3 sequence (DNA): TGTGCCACCAGTGGGACCAGGGGGACCAAAGAGACCCAGTACTTC.